What follows are 10 T cell receptor beta chains derived from one specimen sequenced in a study of T cell responses to AZD1222 COVID-19 vaccine. Assay used: immunoSEQ multiplex PCR; TCRdb lists only in-frame clones, some missing. The sample lists around 150,000 clones, 90% to 95% occurring once. Material: peripheral blood, obtained 28 days after the second AZD1222 dose. These receptor sequences come from an adult who received the AZD1222 COVID-19 vaccine.

The chain combines TRBV20-1 with TRBJ2-3; no clear D gene. V shed 2 bases and J shed 6 bases, with 6 bases lying between them. Germline V gene lookup returns CDR1 DFQATT and CDR2 SNEGSKA (reference sequence). The CDR3 is 11 amino acids. The CDR3 region has the DNA TGCAGTGCTAGAATGGTGGATACGCAGTATTTT. Its protein is CSARMVDTQYF.

This clone was seen a few times. The chain is built from TRBV2 and TRBJ1-2; tentative D call: TRBD1 (5 bases). There are 13 residues in the CDR3. Trimming cost V 0 bases and J 6 bases, with 8 bases left between them. The germline V gene has CDR1 SNHLY and CDR2 FYNNEI. CDR3 nucleotides: TGTGCCAGCAGTGAAGCGCGGGGGGATGGCTACACCTTC. It yields the protein CASSEARGDGYTF.

The chain combines TRBV19 with TRBJ2-7, with 8 bases that match TRBD1. The CDR3 has 14 residues. The V gene end was trimmed by 4 bases and the J gene end by 2 bases; junction bases not matched to a gene: 4. Germline assignment: CDR1 LNHDA and CDR2 SQIVND (reference sequence). CDR3 bases: TGTGCCAGTAGTACGGGGACAGGTCCCTACGAGCAGTACTTC. This gives the protein CASSTGTGPYEQYF.

The gene calls are TRBV4-2 and TRBJ2-7; 7 bases match TRBD2. Germline CDR1 is LGHNA and CDR2 is YNFKEQ. V was clipped by 1 base and J by 5 bases; unmatched bases: 5. This CDR3 is built from 14 residues. In DNA, the CDR3 is TGTGCCAGCAGCCAAGTAATAGGGAGGGACGAGCAGTACTTC. It is translated as CASSQVIGRDEQYF.

This chain links TRBV5-6 with TRBJ1-6; 8 bases align to TRBD1. J lost 9 bases, V lost 4 bases, and 15 bases had no gene match. CDR3 length equals 17 residues. CDR1 is SGHDT and CDR2 is YYEEEE in the germline V gene. CDR3 sequence (DNA): TGTGCCAGCAGCCTGGGGGGACAGGCATTTCAATTTTCACCCCTCCACTTT. This codes for CASSLGGQAFQFSPLHF.

The chain recombines TRBV2 with TRBJ2-7; D unclear. CDR1 and CDR2 (germline): SNHLY, FYNNEI. The CDR3 is 11 residues long. Trimming left V 11 bases short and J 0 bases short, with 8 bases between. The CDR3 loop reads CAARGSYEQYF. The CDR3 DNA sequence: TGTGCCGCACGTGGCTCCTACGAGCAGTACTTC.

The chain couples TRBV29-1 to TRBJ1-2; the D gene is possibly TRBD1 (5 bases). The CDR3 totals 12 residues. CDR1 and CDR2 (germline): SQVTM, ANQGSEA. V was shortened by 7 bases and J by 5 bases, with 14 bases between the two germline ends. CDR3 nucleotide sequence: TGCAGCGGGGGGACTGGACGTTATGGCTACACCTTC. This sequence encodes CSGGTGRYGYTF.

The chain links TRBV6-5 to TRBJ1-1; the D is unclear. The CDR3 loop spans 12 amino acids. Germline V gives CDR1 MNHEY, CDR2 SVGAGI. V was trimmed by 2 bases and J by 5 bases, leaving 6 bases between them. The CDR3 spells CASSYLWTEAFF. The CDR3 DNA reads as TGTGCCAGCAGTTACCTGTGGACTGAAGCTTTCTTT.

This clone came up once. The chain employs TRBV12-3 or TRBV12-4 and TRBJ1-1; no reliable D call. V lost 6 bases and J lost 4, with 12 bases in between. The CDR3 extends over 13 amino acids. The CDR3 DNA reads TGTGCCAGCAGCGGCATCGGGTCCACTGAAGCTTTCTTT. This sequence encodes CASSGIGSTEAFF.

V usage is TRBV12-3 or TRBV12-4 and J usage is TRBJ1-5, with D hard to call. This CDR3 is built from 12 residues. With 5 bases removed from V and 8 bases from J, the gap between germline ends came to 10 bases. DNA of the CDR3: TGTGCCAGCAGTCCCGGCAACGAGCCCCAGCATTTT. Encoded protein: CASSPGNEPQHF.